The next 20 T cell receptor beta chains were all read from a single sample in a study of T cell changes during pregnancy in multiple sclerosis. Only in-frame clones appear in the TCRdb table, and some are missing; sequencing was by immunoSEQ multiplex PCR. The profile shows more than 35,000 clones, 85% to 90% of them singletons. The material sequenced was CD4+ T cells from peripheral blood mononuclear cells, taken before pregnancy. The receptors were gathered from a female donor with multiple sclerosis, enrolled in a pregnancy study.

This chain uses TRBV29-1 with TRBJ2-1; TRBD1 agrees at 9 bases. Germline trimming cut 0 bases from V and 7 bases from J; bases unmatched to any gene: 10. The CDR3 totals 16 residues. Germline CDR1 and CDR2: SQVTM and ANQGSEA. In nucleotides, the CDR3 is TGCAGCGTTGAAGATCACACAGGGGGCGAGGGTAATGAGCAGTTCTTC. This sequence encodes CSVEDHTGGEGNEQFF.

This chain uses TRBV18 with TRBJ1-2; 10 bases match TRBD1. The length of the CDR3 is 14 residues. Germline CDR1 reads KGHSH; CDR2 reads LQKENI. Trimming cost V 2 bases and J 7 bases; bases outside gene matches: 4. This CDR3 reads CASSPRQGAGGYTF. The CDR3 coding sequence is TGTGCCAGCTCACCAAGACAGGGGGCCGGTGGCTACACCTTC.

This chain connects TRBV19 to TRBJ2-1; TRBD2 matches 9 bases. After removal of 0 bases from V and 10 bases from J, the junction contained 4 bases not matched to a gene. This CDR3 has 14 amino acids. Germline CDR1 reads LNHDA; CDR2 reads SQIVND (reference sequence). CDR3 DNA: TGTGCCAGTAGTATAGAGGCGAGCGGGGGGGAGCAGTTCTTC. Amino acid sequence: CASSIEASGGEQFF.

The chain recombines TRBV5-1 with TRBJ2-3; TRBD2 aligns across 7 bases. Trimming at V came to 4 bases and at J to 4 bases, leaving 12 bases not matched to a gene. Germline CDR1 is SGHRS and CDR2 is YFSETQ. The CDR3 contains 16 residues. The CDR3 region is CASSPGGGTGADTQYF. CDR3 coding DNA: TGCGCCAGCAGCCCTGGCGGGGGAACTGGGGCAGATACGCAGTATTTT. Filled out from reference TRBV5-1 and TRBJ2-3, the complete variable domain reads KAGVTQTPRYLIKTRGQQVTLSCSPISGHRSVSWYQQTPGQGLQFLFEYFSETQRNKGNFPGRFSGRQFSNSRSEMNVSTLELGDSALYLCASSPGGGTGADTQYFGPGTRLTVL.

A note on this clone: The sample carries other DNA sequences with the same CDR3. The V and J genes are TRBV5-1 and TRBJ2-7; 7 positions agree with TRBD1. Unmatched junction bases numbered 3, after V lost 1 base and J lost 2 bases. Germline lookup yields CDR1 SGHRS and CDR2 YFSETQ. The CDR3 is made up of 14 amino acids. CDR3 bases: TGCGCCAGCAGCTTGACAGGGGATCCCTACGAGCAGTACTTC. Residues: CASSLTGDPYEQYF.

V and J are TRBV29-1 and TRBJ2-1; D may be TRBD1 (6 bases). Germline loops: CDR1 SQVTM, CDR2 ANQGSEA. The CDR3 loop spans 12 amino acids. Trimming stripped 7 bases from V and 3 bases from J, with 10 bases between. CDR3 DNA sequence: TGCAGCGGCGACAGGAGCTACAATGAGCAGTTCTTC. Encoded protein: CSGDRSYNEQFF.

This rearrangement joins TRBV6-5 to TRBJ2-1, with 8 bases identical to TRBD2. Per the germline V gene, CDR1 is MNHEY and CDR2 is SVGAGI. The CDR3 is 13 amino acids. V gave up 1 base and J gave up 9 bases; unmatched junction bases: 2. The CDR3 loop is CASSYLSGGEQFF. Written as DNA, the CDR3 is TGTGCCAGCAGTTACTTAAGCGGGGGTGAGCAGTTCTTC.

The V gene is TRBV6-6, the J gene TRBJ2-3; 8 bases agree with TRBD2. Germline V gene lookup returns CDR1 MNHNY and CDR2 SVGAGI (reference sequence). V lost 6 bases to trimming and J lost 2 bases; unmatched junction nucleotides: 10. The CDR3 runs to 16 residues. The CDR3 DNA follows: TGTGCCAGCAGCCACGGGCGGGGGGCCTACACAGATACGCAGTATTTT. Protein product: CASSHGRGAYTDTQYF.

Comment on this clone: The junction departs from the called germline gene at one end, perhaps through a read error. The CDR3 here is CASSPQGVSYEQYF. The CDR3 DNA reads as TGTGCCAGCTCTCCACAGGGGGTATCCTACGAGCAGTACTTC. V and J are TRBV18 and TRBJ2-7; 8 nucleotides align to TRBD1. The CDR3 sequence is 14 residues long. Germline CDR1 reads KGHSH; CDR2 reads LQKENI.

The rearrangement joins TRBV27 to TRBJ1-1; 7 bases agree with TRBD1. Unmatched junction bases numbered 7, after V lost 6 bases and J lost 3 bases. CDR3 length equals 14 residues. Germline V gene data show CDR1 as MNHEY and CDR2 as SMNVEV (reference sequence). The CDR3 loop is CASSWRRGDTEAFF. The CDR3 DNA follows: TGTGCCAGCAGCTGGCGCAGGGGGGACACTGAAGCTTTCTTT.

With regard to this clone: The sample holds other DNA sequences that translate to the same CDR3. The genes are TRBV4-3 and TRBJ2-3; 9 positions match TRBD2. CDR1 is LGHNA and CDR2 is YSLEER in the germline V gene. V shed 0 bases, J shed 2 bases, and the junction held 3 bases outside the gene matches. The CDR3 consists of 16 residues. The CDR3 spells CASSQDLAGATDTQYF. The DNA for the CDR3 is TGCGCCAGCAGCCAAGATTTAGCGGGGGCCACAGATACGCAGTATTTT.

This chain's CDR3 is CASSVGVGALAGDYNEQFF. The CDR3 bases are TGTGCCAGCAGCGTAGGAGTGGGGGCCCTAGCGGGGGATTACAATGAGCAGTTCTTC. J is TRBJ2-1 and V is TRBV9; 10 bases are a match to TRBD2. Per the germline V gene, CDR1 is SGDLS and CDR2 is YYNGEE. The CDR3 has 19 residues. V lost 0 bases and J lost 4; bases outside the gene matches: 13.

The chain couples TRBV4-3 to TRBJ1-2, with D possibly matching TRBD1 (6 bases). The CDR3 covers 15 residues. Trimming left V 3 bases short and J 8 bases short, with 19 bases between. Germline V gene sequence: CDR1 LGHNA, CDR2 YSLEER. The CDR3 sequence: CASSHGPGGRGGYTF. The CDR3 bases are TGCGCCAGCAGCCACGGTCCCGGGGGGCGGGGGGGCTACACCTTC.

V gene TRBV27 combines with J gene TRBJ2-5; TRBD1 matches 9 bases. This CDR3 has 17 amino acids. V trimming: 0 bases; J trimming: 4 bases; junction bases outside the gene matches: 9. CDR1 and CDR2 (germline): MNHEY, SMNVEV (reference sequence). The CDR3 DNA is TGTGCCAGCAGTTTATCTTCGGGACAGGGTTTTAGAGAGACCCAGTACTTC. Protein: CASSLSSGQGFRETQYF.

The gene calls are TRBV7-9 and TRBJ2-1, with 8 bases that match TRBD2. J gave up 3 bases and V 5 bases, and 12 bases lay outside the gene matches. The CDR3 is 17 amino acids. Germline assignment: CDR1 SEHNR and CDR2 FQNEAQ (reference sequence). This CDR3 is CASSPYRGGIGYNEQFF. CDR3 nucleotide sequence: TGTGCCAGCAGCCCGTATCGGGGGGGGATCGGCTACAATGAGCAGTTCTTC. The full variable domain, its missing parts supplied by reference TRBV7-9 and TRBJ2-1, is DTGVSQNPRHKITKRGQNVTFRCDPISEHNRLYWYRQTLGQGPEFLTYFQNEAQLEKSRLLSDRFSAERPKGSFSTLEIQRTEQGDSAMYLCASSPYRGGIGYNEQFFGPGTRLTVL.

The V call is TRBV5-5, the J call TRBJ2-5; TRBD2 might be the D (5 bases). Germline V gene data show CDR1 as SGHKS and CDR2 as YYEKEE (reference sequence). CDR3 size: 13 residues. Trimming removed 1 base from V and 7 bases from J, with 11 bases in between. This chain's CDR3 is CASSLSQEVTQYF. The CDR3, as DNA: TGTGCCAGCAGCTTGTCTCAGGAGGTGACCCAGTACTTC.

This clone was counted once. The V gene is TRBV6-6, the J gene TRBJ2-3; D might be TRBD1 (5 bases). The CDR3 covers 15 residues. V shed 2 bases and J shed 3 bases, with 12 bases lying between them. CDR1 MNHNY and CDR2 SVGAGI come from the germline V gene (reference sequence). CDR3 sequence: CASSYGQGRTDTQYF. In nucleotides, the CDR3 is TGTGCCAGCAGTTACGGGCAGGGTCGAACAGATACGCAGTATTTT.

The chain has TRBV30 and TRBJ1-2; D unresolved. There are 14 residues in the CDR3. V was clipped by 4 bases and J by 8 bases, with 20 bases between them. Looked up from germline, CDR1 is GTSNPN and CDR2 is SVGIG (reference sequence). As DNA, the CDR3 is TGTGCCTGGACGATACCGGAGGTGGCGGGAGGCTACACCTTC. Its protein product is CAWTIPEVAGGYTF.

This clone was detected only a few times. J is TRBJ2-7 and V is TRBV28, with D possibly TRBD1 on 6 matching bases. Germline loops: CDR1 MDHEN, CDR2 SYDVKM. The CDR3 consists of 15 residues. Trimming pared 2 bases from V and 6 bases from J, leaving 17 bases between. CDR3 DNA: TGTGCCAGCAGTTTAGCCGCGACAGGAACCTGCGAGCAGTACTTC. Its protein product is CASSLAATGTCEQYF.

V is TRBV5-4 and J is TRBJ1-2; 10 positions match TRBD1. The CDR3 covers 14 residues. V was clipped by 4 bases and J by 3 bases; unmatched bases: 3. The germline CDR1 and CDR2 sequences are SGHNT and YYREEE (reference sequence). The DNA of the CDR3 is TGTGCCAGCAGCCGGGGACAGGGGTACTATGGCTACACCTTC. Translating it yields CASSRGQGYYGYTF. The whole variable domain, remainder taken from reference TRBV5-4 and TRBJ1-2, is ETGVTQSPTHLIKTRGQQVTLRCSSQSGHNTVSWYQQALGQGPQFIFQYYREEENGRGNFPPRFSGLQFPNYSSELNVNALELDDSALYLCASSRGQGYYGYTFGSGTRLTVV.